This TCR beta chain was retrieved from a study of patients and donors after allogeneic stem cell transplantation. Trimming left V 0 bases short and J 6 bases short, with 8 bases between. Germline V gene data show CDR1 as DFQATT and CDR2 as SNEGSKA (reference sequence). The CDR3 sequence is 12 residues long. TCRdb re-called the RT-PCR reads with MiXCR, one entry per CDR3 protein. This table has about 960,000 distinct CDR3 sequences, over 15% appearing once. This clonotype has just a few counts. This receptor was taken from a human donor who was either an allogeneic HSCT recipient or a stem cell or donor lymphocyte infusion donor (not recorded which). It is not recorded whose cells these are; they may come from a transplant donor. Sequencing was carried out using blood, either unsorted or a sorted T cell fraction (not recorded which). The chain joins TRBV20-1 to TRBJ1-2, with D possibly matching TRBD1 (5 bases). CDR3: CSARDQGNGYTF. CDR3 in DNA: TGCAGTGCTAGAGACCAGGGTAATGGCTACACCTTC.